Reported below is one TCR beta chain. The repertoire was sequenced with immunoSEQ multiplex PCR; TCRdb's copy has only in-frame clones and lacks some. The profile shows around 130,000 clones, around 82% of them singletons. The germline V gene encodes CDR1 SGHDT and CDR2 YYEEEE. This CDR3 is 14 amino acids long. V gave up 4 bases and J gave up 6 bases, with 16 bases separating them. This sample is drawn from a study of blood T cell repertoires in COVID-19. Background on the study: The United States, Italy and Spain were the sources of the acute and convalescent COVID-19 samples.

Sequenced sample: peripheral blood. The gene calls are TRBV5-6 and TRBJ1-2, with D perhaps matching TRBD1 (5 bases). The sequence was collected from a human donor in a cohort sampled during active COVID-19. The CDR3 region has the DNA TGTGCCAGCAGCCCACCCAGGGAGGGAGATGGCTACACCTTC. Encoded protein: CASSPPREGDGYTF.